Below, 17 T cell receptor beta chains from the same sample are listed, as sequenced in a study of blood T cell repertoires in COVID-19. Here immunoSEQ multiplex PCR was the method, and the copy in TCRdb shows in-frame clones only, minus some. The data show 100,000 to 120,000 clones, almost 80% seen once. Sequencing input: peripheral blood. The source is a woman aged 80 or over with active or convalescent COVID-19.

This clone was seen more than once but under ten times. V gene TRBV4-1 combines with J gene TRBJ2-7, with TRBD2 matching over 7 bases. CDR3 size: 15 residues. V shed 0 bases and J 4 bases; nucleotides not matched to a gene: 6. CDR1 MGHRA and CDR2 YSYEKL come from the germline V gene. In nucleotides, the CDR3 is TGCGCCAGCAGCCAAGATGGGGCTAGCGGATACGAGCAGTACTTC. This sequence encodes CASSQDGASGYEQYF.

This clone was observed once. The chain joins TRBV18 to TRBJ2-3; D call uncertain. This CDR3 has 13 residues. The germline CDR1 and CDR2 sequences are KGHSH and LQKENI. Deletions cut 1 base from V and 2 bases from J, with 4 bases between. CDR3 amino acids: CASSPRLTDTQYF. CDR3 in DNA: TGTGCCAGCTCACCACGACTCACAGATACGCAGTATTTT.

The chain uses TRBV19 and TRBJ2-5; the match to TRBD1 covers 9 bases. The CDR3 is made up of 16 amino acids. V was clipped by 1 base and J by 6 bases; unmatched bases: 9. Germline V gives CDR1 LNHDA, CDR2 SQIVND (reference sequence). The CDR3 is CASSIGLTGTGKTQYF. The DNA for the CDR3 is TGTGCCAGTAGTATAGGACTAACCGGGACAGGGAAGACCCAGTACTTC.

The chain has TRBV7-9 and TRBJ1-5, with D maybe TRBD1 (6 bases). Trimming cost V 5 bases and J 7 bases, with 12 bases left between them. This CDR3 is 13 amino acids long. The germline V gene has CDR1 SEHNR and CDR2 FQNEAQ (reference sequence). CDR3 sequence: CASSPDRFQPQHF. CDR3 DNA sequence: TGTGCCAGCAGCCCCGACAGGTTCCAGCCCCAGCATTTT.

The rearrangement links TRBV3-1 (or the pseudogene TRBV3-2) to TRBJ1-1; D not certain. Trimming took 4 bases from V and 11 from J, leaving 17 bases between them. Per germline, CDR1 LGHDT and CDR2 YNNKEL (reference sequence). CDR3 size: 13 residues. CDR3 DNA: TGTGCCAGCAGCCCTCCAGCTAGCCTTTACGCTTTCTTT. It specifies CASSPPASLYAFF.

J is TRBJ2-1 and V is TRBV11-2; tentatively, D is TRBD2 (5 bases). V was clipped by 0 bases and J by 10 bases, with 7 bases between them. CDR3 size: 12 residues. Germline V gene sequence: CDR1 SGHAT, CDR2 FQNNGV. CDR3 protein: CASSLDRREQFF. CDR3 nucleotide sequence: TGTGCCAGCAGCTTAGACCGGAGGGAGCAGTTCTTC. The variable domain in full, with the rest retrieved from reference TRBV11-2 and TRBJ2-1, is EAGVAQSPRYKIIEKRQSVAFWCNPISGHATLYWYQQILGQGPKLLIQFQNNGVVDDSQLPKDRFSAERLKGVDSTLKIQPAKLEDSAVYLCASSLDRREQFFGPGTRLTVL.

This chain uses TRBV9 with TRBJ1-2; maybe TRBD1 (6 bases). The CDR3 sequence is 14 residues long. Looked up from germline, CDR1 is SGDLS and CDR2 is YYNGEE. Between the trimmed V and J ends, which lost 0 bases and 5 bases, there was a span of 11 bases. Here the CDR3 DNA reads TGTGCCAGCAGCGTAGACATGGGGGCTTATGGCTACACCTTC. This gives the protein CASSVDMGAYGYTF. Complete variable domain (other parts from reference TRBV9 and TRBJ1-2): DSGVTQTPKHLITATGQRVTLRCSPRSGDLSVYWYQQSLDQGLQFLIQYYNGEERAKGNILERFSAQQFPDLHSELNLSSLELGDSALYFCASSVDMGAYGYTFGSGTRLTVV.

CDR3 DNA: TGTGCCAGTACTGGGGCAGGAGGGTCAAGCAATCAGCCCCAGCATTTT. This codes for CASTGAGGSSNQPQHF. The chain is built from TRBV19 and TRBJ1-5, with D possibly being TRBD1 (5 bases). Trimming took 7 bases from V and 1 from J, leaving 17 bases between them. Germline values: CDR1 LNHDA, CDR2 SQIVND (reference sequence). The CDR3 length is 16 residues.

V and J are TRBV29-1 and TRBJ2-1; TRBD1 matches at 7 bases. CDR3 length: 14 residues. Germline CDR1 reads SQVTM; CDR2 reads ANQGSEA. The ends lost 3 bases at V and 3 bases at J; junction bases unmatched: 5. The CDR3 nucleotides read TGCAGCGTTGAGACAGGGTTCGGCTACAATGAGCAGTTCTTC. Translating it yields CSVETGFGYNEQFF.

The rearrangement uses TRBV2 and TRBJ2-3; 11 bases agree with TRBD2. CDR1 SNHLY and CDR2 FYNNEI come from the germline V gene. This CDR3 contains 15 residues. V dropped 10 bases and J dropped 4; count of bases not matched to a gene: 10. The CDR3 loop reads CATRKLAGEPDTQYF. In DNA form, the CDR3 reads TGTGCCACCAGAAAACTAGCGGGAGAACCAGATACGCAGTATTTT.

The chain employs TRBV2 and TRBJ1-2; D is undetermined. CDR1 and CDR2 from the germline V gene are SNHLY and FYNNEI. This CDR3 has 14 residues. Trimming took 5 bases from V and 5 from J, leaving 15 bases between them. CDR3 DNA sequence: TGTGCCAGCAGTTACCGTGTAGGGAGTTATGGCTACACCTTC. Protein: CASSYRVGSYGYTF.

V usage is TRBV3-1 (or the pseudogene TRBV3-2) and J usage is TRBJ2-1; D is perhaps TRBD2 (5 bases). The V end lost 8 bases, the J end lost 0 bases, and 17 bases lay between the germline ends. The CDR3 length is 16 residues. From germline, CDR1 is LGHDT and CDR2 YNNKEL (reference sequence). Here the CDR3 reads CASQPRAGPSYNEQFF. DNA of the CDR3: TGTGCCAGCCAGCCCCGGGCGGGCCCCTCCTACAATGAGCAGTTCTTC.

Ten or more counts support this clone. The J gene is TRBJ2-1, the V gene TRBV11-2, with 8 bases fitting TRBD2. Germline CDR1 SGHAT, CDR2 FQNNGV. Losses at the gene ends were 6 bases for V and 8 bases for J; bases not matched to a gene: 9. The CDR3 sequence is 14 residues long. CDR3 nucleotide sequence: TGTGCCAGCAGATCAGCGGGAGTTATTGATGAGCAGTTCTTC. This translates into CASRSAGVIDEQFF.

The chain recombines TRBV6-5 with TRBJ1-5, with a possible D match to TRBD1 (6 bases). Between the trimmed V and J ends, which lost 6 bases and 7 bases, there was a span of 19 bases. Germline V gene sequence: CDR1 MNHEY, CDR2 SVGAGI. CDR3 size: 15 residues. The CDR3 protein is CASRTTGGAGQPQHF. The CDR3 nucleotides are TGTGCCAGCAGAACAACGGGGGGGGCTGGCCAGCCCCAGCATTTT.

This sequence joins TRBV29-1 and TRBJ2-1; TRBD2 matches 13 bases. CDR3 length: 13 amino acids. The germline gives CDR1 SQVTM, CDR2 ANQGSEA. V gave up 8 bases and J gave up 7 bases; unmatched junction bases: 5. CDR3 region: CSTTGLAGNEQFF. CDR3 sequence (DNA): TGCAGCACGACGGGACTAGCGGGGAATGAGCAGTTCTTC.

The gene calls are TRBV5-1 and TRBJ2-3; TRBD2 matches at 11 bases. V lost 4 bases to trimming and J lost 1 base; unmatched junction nucleotides: 5. Germline V lookup: CDR1 SGHRS, CDR2 YFSETQ. The length of the CDR3 is 16 residues. This chain's CDR3 is CASSDSGRAGTDTQYF. CDR3 nucleotides: TGCGCCAGCAGCGATAGCGGGAGGGCCGGCACAGATACGCAGTATTTT.

The chain recombines TRBV27 with TRBJ1-5; D is unresolved. Trimming removed 8 bases at V and 0 bases at J, with 14 bases between. CDR3 size: 15 residues. Germline CDR1 is MNHEY and CDR2 is SMNVEV (reference sequence). In DNA, the CDR3 is TGTGCCAGCGAACTTAACAGTAATAGCAATCAGCCCCAGCATTTT. Translated: CASELNSNSNQPQHF.